Detailed here is one TCR beta chain. Its antigen remains unknown. Trimming stripped 6 bases from V and 6 bases from J, with 16 bases between. Germline V gene data show CDR1 as SGHRS and CDR2 as YFSETQ. The CDR3 has 15 amino acids. The data stem from a study of cytomegalovirus exposure and HLA in healthy donors. The primer mix had 60 Vbeta and 13 Jbeta primers. The repertoire was sequenced with immunoSEQ multiplex PCR; TCRdb's copy has only in-frame clones and lacks some. The sample includes roughly 34,000 clones, approximately 67% of them seen just once. Study-level results: Immune exposure was documented only through CMV serostatus.

What was sequenced was PBMCs. The rearrangement uses TRBV5-1 and TRBJ1-6, with D possibly TRBD1 on 5 matching bases. This clonotype was sampled from a man aged 35-49 years in good health and CMV-seropositive. CDR3 sequence: CASTPAGGFNSPLHF. In DNA form, the CDR3 reads TGCGCCAGCACCCCGGCGGGGGGGTTTAATTCACCCCTCCACTTT. Variable domain in full (rest from reference TRBV5-1 and TRBJ1-6): KAGVTQTPRYLIKTRGQQVTLSCSPISGHRSVSWYQQTPGQGLQFLFEYFSETQRNKGNFPGRFSGRQFSNSRSEMNVSTLELGDSALYLCASTPAGGFNSPLHFGNGTRLTVT.